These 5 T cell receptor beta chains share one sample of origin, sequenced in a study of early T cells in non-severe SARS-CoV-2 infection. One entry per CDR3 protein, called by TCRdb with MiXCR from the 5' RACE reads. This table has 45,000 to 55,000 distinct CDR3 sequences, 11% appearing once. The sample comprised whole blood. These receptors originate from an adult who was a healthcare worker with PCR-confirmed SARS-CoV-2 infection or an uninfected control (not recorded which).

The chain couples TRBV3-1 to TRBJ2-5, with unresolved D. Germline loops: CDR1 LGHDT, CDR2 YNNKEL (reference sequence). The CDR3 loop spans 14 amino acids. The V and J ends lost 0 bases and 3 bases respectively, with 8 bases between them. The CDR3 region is CASSQDTTEETQYF. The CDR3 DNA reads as TGTGCCAGCAGCCAAGATACAACGGAAGAGACCCAGTACTTC.

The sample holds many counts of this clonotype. Here the CDR3 reads CASSLAFYGLTLSTDTQYF. CDR3 sequence (DNA): TGCGCCAGCAGCTTGGCCTTCTATGGACTAACCTTAAGCACAGATACGCAGTATTTT. V usage is TRBV5-1 and J usage is TRBJ2-3, with D tentatively TRBD2 (6 bases). Germline CDR1 is SGHRS and CDR2 is YFSETQ. The CDR3 sequence is 19 residues long. V lost 0 bases and J 0 bases, leaving 20 bases between the germline ends.

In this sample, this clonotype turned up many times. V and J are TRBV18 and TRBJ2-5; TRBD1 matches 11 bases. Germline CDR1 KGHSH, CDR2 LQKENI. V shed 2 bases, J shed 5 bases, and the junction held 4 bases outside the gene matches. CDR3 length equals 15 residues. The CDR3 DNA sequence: TGTGCCAGCTCACCAAGGACAGGGGGCCCGGAGACCCAGTACTTC. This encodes CASSPRTGGPETQYF.

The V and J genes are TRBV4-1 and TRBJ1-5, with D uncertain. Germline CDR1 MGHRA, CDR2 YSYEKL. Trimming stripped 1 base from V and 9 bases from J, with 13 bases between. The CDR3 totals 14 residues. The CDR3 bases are TGCGCCAGCAGCCAAGGCGGCCTCCAACGGCCCCAGCATTTT. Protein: CASSQGGLQRPQHF.

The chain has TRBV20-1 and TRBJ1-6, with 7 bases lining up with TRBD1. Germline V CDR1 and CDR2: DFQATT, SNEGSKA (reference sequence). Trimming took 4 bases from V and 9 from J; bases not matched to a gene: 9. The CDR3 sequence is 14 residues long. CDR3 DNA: TGCAGTGCTATACTAACAGGGGCCAGTTCACCCCTCCACTTT. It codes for CSAILTGASSPLHF.